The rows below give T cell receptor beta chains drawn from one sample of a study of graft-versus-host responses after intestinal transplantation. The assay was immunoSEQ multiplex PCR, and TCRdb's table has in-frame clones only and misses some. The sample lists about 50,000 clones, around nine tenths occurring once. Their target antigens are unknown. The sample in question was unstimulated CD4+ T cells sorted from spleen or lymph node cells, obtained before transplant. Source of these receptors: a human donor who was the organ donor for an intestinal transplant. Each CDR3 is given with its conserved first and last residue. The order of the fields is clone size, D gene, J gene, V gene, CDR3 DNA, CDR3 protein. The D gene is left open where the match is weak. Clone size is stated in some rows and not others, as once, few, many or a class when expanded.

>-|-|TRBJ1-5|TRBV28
TGTGCCAGCACCCCGGGACACGGCTATCAGCCCCAGCATTTT
CASTPGHGYQPQHF
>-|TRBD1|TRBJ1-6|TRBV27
TGTGCCAGCAGTCCCCAGACAGGGTGGTACTATAATTCACCCCTCCACTTT
CASSPQTGWYYNSPLHF
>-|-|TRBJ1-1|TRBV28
TGTGCCAGCAGTTTAAGCGGCCCCTCGAGGACTGAAGCTTTCTTT
CASSLSGPSRTEAFF
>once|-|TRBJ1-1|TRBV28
TGTGCCAGCAGTTTATTGTGGTGGGGCACTGAAGCTTTCTTT
CASSLLWWGTEAFF
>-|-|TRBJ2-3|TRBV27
TGTGCCAGCAGTTTAGTGCGGGCAGATACGCAGTATTTT
CASSLVRADTQYF
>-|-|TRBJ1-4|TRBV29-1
TGCAGCGTTAGTGGGACCCATAATGAAAAACTGTTTTTT
CSVSGTHNEKLFF
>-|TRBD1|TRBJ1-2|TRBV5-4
TGTGCCAGCAGCGGCCAGGGGGCGGGGAATGGCTACACCTTC
CASSGQGAGNGYTF
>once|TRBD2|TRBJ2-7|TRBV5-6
TGTGCCAGCAGCTTGAGCGGGAGGGCCCACGAGCAGTACTTC
CASSLSGRAHEQYF
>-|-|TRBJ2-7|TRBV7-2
TGTGCCAGCAGCTTTGGTCCCGGGACACCCAAATACGAGCAGTACTTC
CASSFGPGTPKYEQYF
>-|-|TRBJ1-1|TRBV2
TGTGCCAGCAGTGAACAGGGGAACACTGAAGCTTTCTTT
CASSEQGNTEAFF
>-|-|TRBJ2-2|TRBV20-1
TGCAGTGCTAGCGGGACCGGGGAGCTGTTTTTT
CSASGTGELFF
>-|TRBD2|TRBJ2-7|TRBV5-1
TGCGCCAGCAGGCCCGGGACTAGCGCCTACGAGCAGTACTTC
CASRPGTSAYEQYF
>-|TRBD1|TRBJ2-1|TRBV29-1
TGCAGCGCACGGACAGGGTCCTACAATGAGCAGTTCTTC
CSARTGSYNEQFF
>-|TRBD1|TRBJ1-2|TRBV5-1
TGCGCCAGCAGCTCCTATACAGGGGGCATGAGCTACACCTTC
CASSSYTGGMSYTF
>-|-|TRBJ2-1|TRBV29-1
TGCAGCGTTGAGGCAGGGGGACTAGTCGCGCGATACAATGAGCAGTTCTTC
CSVEAGGLVARYNEQFF
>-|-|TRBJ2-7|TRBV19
TGTGCCAGTAGTATGCGGCCCCGACAGGAAGAGCAGTACTTC
CASSMRPRQEEQYF
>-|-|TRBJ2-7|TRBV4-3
TGCGCCAGCAGCCAGACGCGGGGACCCTACGAGCAGTACTTC
CASSQTRGPYEQYF
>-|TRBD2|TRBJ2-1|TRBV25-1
TGTGCCAGCAGGAATACTAGCGGGATGACCCACAATGAGCAGTTCTTC
CASRNTSGMTHNEQFF
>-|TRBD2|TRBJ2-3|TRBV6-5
TGTGCCAGCAGTATAGCGGGAAGCCCAGATACGCAGTATTTT
CASSIAGSPDTQYF
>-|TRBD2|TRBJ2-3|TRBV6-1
TGTGCCAGCAGTGAACTAGCGGGAGGGGTAGATACGCAGTATTTT
CASSELAGGVDTQYF
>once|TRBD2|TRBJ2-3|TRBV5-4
TGTGCCAGCAGCCTGGGTAGCGGGAGGACTCCCACAGATACGCAGTATTTT
CASSLGSGRTPTDTQYF
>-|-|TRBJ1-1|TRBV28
TGTGCCAGCAGACCCTGGGGTGGTGAAGCTTTCTTT
CASRPWGGEAFF
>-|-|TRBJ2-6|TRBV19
TGTGCCAGTAGATCGGGGGTGAGGTCTGGGGCCAACGTCCTGACTTTC
CASRSGVRSGANVLTF
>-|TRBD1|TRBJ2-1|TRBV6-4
TGTGCCAGCAGTACCGAGCAGGGGGCAAATGAGCAGTTCTTC
CASSTEQGANEQFF
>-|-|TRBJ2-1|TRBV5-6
TGTGCCAGCAGCTTGGCGACACTGGAGTTCTTC
CASSLATLEFF
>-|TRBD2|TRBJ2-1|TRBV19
TGTGCCACCAAAACTACTAGCGGGAGGGCCGGTGAGCAGTTCTTC
CATKTTSGRAGEQFF
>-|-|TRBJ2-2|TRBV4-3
TGCGCCAGCAGCCAATTCCTAGGAGACCCCGGGGAGCTGTTTTTT
CASSQFLGDPGELFF
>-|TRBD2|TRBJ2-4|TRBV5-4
TGTGCCAGCAGCACCCCGGGACTAGACACTAGCAGTGACATTCAGTACTTC
CASSTPGLDTSSDIQYF
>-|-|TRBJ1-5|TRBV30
TGTGCCTGGAGTCGGCAGGGACTTAGCAATCAGCCCCAGCATTTT
CAWSRQGLSNQPQHF
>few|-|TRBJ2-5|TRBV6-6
TGTGCCAGCAGTTACCTCACCCAACTCAAAGAGACCCAGTACTTC
CASSYLTQLKETQYF
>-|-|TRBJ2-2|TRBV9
TGTGCCAGCAGCGTAGACAACAGGGTCATAAACACCGGGGAGCTGTTTTTT
CASSVDNRVINTGELFF
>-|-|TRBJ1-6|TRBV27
TGTGCCAGCAGTTTAACCTATAATTCACCCCTCCACTTT
CASSLTYNSPLHF
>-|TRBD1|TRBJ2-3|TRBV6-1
TGTGCCAGCTCCCGGGACAGGGGTACAGATACGCAGTATTTT
CASSRDRGTDTQYF
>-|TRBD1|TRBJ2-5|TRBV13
TGTGCCAGCAGCCCCGGGGGGACAGGGGTCTCTACAATTGGAACCCAGTACTTC
CASSPGGTGVSTIGTQYF
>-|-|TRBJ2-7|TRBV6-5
TGTGCCAGCAGTTACTCGCTATACGAGCAGTACTTC
CASSYSLYEQYF
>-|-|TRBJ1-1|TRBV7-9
TGTGCCAGCAGCTTAGGGGTTGTGGGCACTGAAGCTTTCTTT
CASSLGVVGTEAFF
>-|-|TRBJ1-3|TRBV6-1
TGTGCCAGCATGGGGGCCTTTGATGGAAACACCATATATTTT
CASMGAFDGNTIYF
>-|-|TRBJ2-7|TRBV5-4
TGTGCCAGCAGCTTGTGGCGCGGTGAAAACGCCTACGAGCAGTACTTC
CASSLWRGENAYEQYF
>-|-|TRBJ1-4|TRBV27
TGTGCCAGCAGTTTTGCCTCACCTTCCACTCCCTGGTACAGGTCAACTAATGAAAAACTGTTTTTT
CASSFASPSTPWYRSTNEKLFF
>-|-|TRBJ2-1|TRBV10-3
TGTGCCATCAGTGAGAGTAGCGGAACCTACAATGAGCAGTTCTTC
CAISESSGTYNEQFF
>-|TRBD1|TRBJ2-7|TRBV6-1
TGTGCCAGCAGTTCCGACAGGGAAACCTACGAGCAGTACTTC
CASSSDRETYEQYF
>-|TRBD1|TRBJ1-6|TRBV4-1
TGCGCCAGCAGATCACAGGGGATGGGGTCACCCCTCCACTTT
CASRSQGMGSPLHF
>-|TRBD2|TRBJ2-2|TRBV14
TGTGCCAGCAGCCCCCGGCTAGCGGGTGTAGCCGGGGAGCTGTTTTTT
CASSPRLAGVAGELFF
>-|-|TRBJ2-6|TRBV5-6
TGTGCCAGCAGCCACCGGAACTCTGGGGCCAACGTCCTGACTTTC
CASSHRNSGANVLTF
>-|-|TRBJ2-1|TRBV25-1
TGTGCCAGCAGACCCCGGGAGATCTTGTACAATGAGCAGTTCTTC
CASRPREILYNEQFF
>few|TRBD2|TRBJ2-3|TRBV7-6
TGTGCCAGCAGCCTACTAGCGGGAGGGCCAACAGATACGCAGTATTTT
CASSLLAGGPTDTQYF